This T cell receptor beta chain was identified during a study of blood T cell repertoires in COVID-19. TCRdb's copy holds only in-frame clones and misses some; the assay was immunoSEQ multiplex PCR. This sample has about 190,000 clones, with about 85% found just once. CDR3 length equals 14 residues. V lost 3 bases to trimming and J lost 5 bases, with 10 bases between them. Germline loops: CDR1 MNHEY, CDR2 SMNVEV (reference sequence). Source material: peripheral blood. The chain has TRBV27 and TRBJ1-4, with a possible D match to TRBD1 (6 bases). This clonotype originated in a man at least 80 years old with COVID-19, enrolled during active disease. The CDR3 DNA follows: TGTGCCAGCAGTTTCGGGCAGGGGAATGAAAAACTGTTTTTT. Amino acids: CASSFGQGNEKLFF.